These T cell receptor beta chains were read from a single sample in a study of graft-versus-host responses after intestinal transplantation. Produced via immunoSEQ multiplex PCR; TCRdb's table is partial and in-frame only. The top ten clones hold roughly 0.2% of a sample with around 110,000 clones, about nine tenths of them seen once. The antigens of these receptors remain unknown. The sample consisted of unstimulated CD4+ T cells sorted from spleen or lymph node cells, taken before intestinal transplant. All receptors come from a human donor who received an intestinal transplant. The conserved cysteine and the conserved F or W are not part of the CDR3 here. Fields, in order: V gene, J gene, clone size, CDR3 protein. Clone size is stated in some rows and not others, as once, few, many or a class when expanded.

V: TRBV9
J: TRBJ2-7
size: .
CDR3: ASSVGAGSYEQY

V: TRBV30
J: TRBJ1-4
size: .
CDR3: AWSRQSTNEKLF

V: TRBV18
J: TRBJ2-7
size: .
CDR3: ASSPGPVYEQY

V: TRBV5-4
J: TRBJ2-1
size: .
CDR3: ASSRTGGNEQF

V: TRBV21-1
J: TRBJ1-4
size: .
CDR3: ASSKGTGGAKLF

V: TRBV7-3
J: TRBJ2-1
size: .
CDR3: ASSLTRTSYNEQF

V: TRBV29-1
J: TRBJ2-1
size: few
CDR3: SATGTVYNEQF

V: TRBV5-1
J: TRBJ2-7
size: .
CDR3: ASSPNNRVAYEQY

V: TRBV2
J: TRBJ2-7
size: .
CDR3: ASSLVGAAPSYEQY

V: TRBV20-1
J: TRBJ1-2
size: .
CDR3: SAASNYGYT

V: TRBV4-3
J: TRBJ2-1
size: once
CDR3: ASSQDLVVSSYNEQF

V: TRBV6-5
J: TRBJ2-7
size: few
CDR3: ASSYSTAGYEQY

V: TRBV28
J: TRBJ2-1
size: .
CDR3: ASTTLGPTYNEQF

V: TRBV10-3
J: TRBJ2-1
size: .
CDR3: AISEPRGSLDEQF

V: TRBV30
J: TRBJ2-5
size: .
CDR3: AWGQRQETQY

V: TRBV28
J: TRBJ1-2
size: .
CDR3: ASSLFSGNYGYT

V: TRBV6-1
J: TRBJ2-7
size: .
CDR3: ASSEVTLYEQY

V: TRBV29-1
J: TRBJ2-5
size: .
CDR3: SVGVRLAGETQY

V: TRBV19
J: TRBJ1-2
size: once
CDR3: ASSSYLSGGLLPDYGYT

V: TRBV6-1
J: .
size: .
CDR3: ASSEQGWYEQY

V: TRBV6-5
J: TRBJ1-2
size: once
CDR3: ASTPGTGSGYT

V: TRBV5-1
J: TRBJ2-7
size: .
CDR3: ASSRWDRVDEQY

V: TRBV10-2
J: TRBJ2-7
size: .
CDR3: ASSESDRAYYEQY

V: TRBV2
J: TRBJ1-5
size: .
CDR3: ASSDRGSDSQPQH

V: TRBV5-1
J: TRBJ2-2
size: .
CDR3: ASSLVAGVTTGELF

V: TRBV9
J: TRBJ1-2
size: .
CDR3: ASSLQTGGSYGYT

V: TRBV7-2
J: TRBJ1-1
size: once
CDR3: ASSLRGIPEAF

V: TRBV12-5
J: TRBJ2-1
size: .
CDR3: ASGSGSAYNEQF

V: TRBV29-1
J: TRBJ1-1
size: few
CDR3: SVERGNTEAF

V: TRBV7-9
J: TRBJ1-4
size: .
CDR3: ASSPDGGSNEKLF

V: TRBV4-1
J: TRBJ2-5
size: .
CDR3: ASSQRDSQETQY

V: TRBV28
J: TRBJ1-5
size: .
CDR3: ASSFSVMVGAYSNQPQH

V: TRBV4-2
J: TRBJ2-7
size: .
CDR3: ASSQDVRSSYEQY

V: TRBV19
J: TRBJ1-5
size: .
CDR3: ASSVRPGNQPQH

V: TRBV5-1
J: TRBJ2-7
size: .
CDR3: ASSLGLAGVPYEQY

V: TRBV30
J: TRBJ2-1
size: once
CDR3: AWSGKRTLKGF

V: TRBV28
J: TRBJ2-7
size: .
CDR3: ASSAPGTGGIEQY

V: TRBV2
J: TRBJ2-1
size: once
CDR3: ASQREVAVGQF

V: TRBV7-9
J: TRBJ2-7
size: .
CDR3: ASSFGGTHPYEQY

V: TRBV5-1
J: TRBJ2-3
size: .
CDR3: ASSFLAGDSDTQY

V: TRBV28
J: TRBJ1-6
size: .
CDR3: ASSWSGKDSPLH

V: TRBV30
J: TRBJ1-6
size: .
CDR3: AWRFSGNNSPLH

V: TRBV5-4
J: TRBJ1-1
size: .
CDR3: ASSQQGAEAF

V: TRBV30
J: TRBJ1-2
size: .
CDR3: AWSTGEGYHGYT

V: TRBV5-1
J: TRBJ1-2
size: .
CDR3: ASSLSATGGDGYT

V: TRBV7-2
J: TRBJ1-4
size: .
CDR3: ASSSGRVNEKLF

V: TRBV7-2
J: TRBJ2-2
size: .
CDR3: ASSSWGRIYTGELF

V: TRBV5-1
J: TRBJ2-7
size: .
CDR3: ASSPGAPQASYEQY

V: TRBV5-1
J: TRBJ1-1
size: .
CDR3: ASSWTGGYTEAF

V: TRBV5-1
J: TRBJ2-7
size: once
CDR3: ASSPDRGLSYEQY

V: TRBV28
J: TRBJ1-1
size: .
CDR3: ASSLYVRRAGAKNTEAF

V: TRBV6-1
J: TRBJ1-2
size: .
CDR3: ASSIYGGGNGYT

V: TRBV19
J: TRBJ1-5
size: once
CDR3: ASNRGASGQPQH

V: TRBV6-5
J: TRBJ2-7
size: once
CDR3: ASIRQGPSYEQY

V: TRBV6-6
J: TRBJ1-2
size: .
CDR3: ASSYQGAFDYGYT

V: TRBV20-1
J: TRBJ2-1
size: .
CDR3: RAAGPREQF

V: TRBV30
J: TRBJ2-5
size: .
CDR3: AWSGGDLQTQY

V: TRBV5-1
J: TRBJ2-1
size: .
CDR3: ASSLVTNNEQF

V: TRBV10-3
J: TRBJ1-5
size: .
CDR3: AIGGVQQPQH